The next 2 T cell receptor beta chains were all read from a single sample in a study of shared clonotypes between healthy human individuals. This table comes from immunoSEQ multiplex PCR, and its TCRdb copy is limited to in-frame clones, with some not included. The table has 500,000 to 550,000 clones, more than 95% seen once; the top ten hold approximately 0.067%. Sequencing was carried out using naive CD4+ T cells sorted from blood. Subset: CD45RA+ positively selected. All receptors come from a woman aged 25 to 39 in good health.

The chain carries TRBV5-1 and TRBJ1-1, with 10 bases that match TRBD1. From germline, CDR1 is SGHRS and CDR2 YFSETQ. With V trimmed by 4 bases and J by 9 bases, 3 bases remained unmatched. The CDR3 runs 12 residues. The CDR3 loop reads CASSAGQGKAFF. Here the CDR3 DNA reads TGCGCCAGCAGCGCGGGACAGGGGAAAGCTTTCTTT.

In its sample, this clone was seen once. Written as DNA, the CDR3 is TGTGCCAGCAGACCGAGCTCTGGAAACACCATATATTTT. Its translation is CASRPSSGNTIYF. The rearrangement links TRBV6-1 to TRBJ1-3; unclear D gene. This CDR3 contains 13 residues. V lost 6 bases, J lost 0 bases, and 6 bases lay in between. Germline V gene data show CDR1 as MNHNS and CDR2 as SASEGT.